Listed here are 6 T cell receptor beta chains from one sample, sequenced in a study of shared clonotypes between healthy human individuals. The table came from immunoSEQ multiplex PCR; TCRdb's copy has only in-frame clones and leaves some out. The repertoire holds some 1 million clones, with about 76% as singletons. Sequenced input: memory CD4+ T cells sorted from blood. Sample subset: CD45RA-negative fraction. The receptors derive from a young man in good health.

The chain is built from TRBV7-2 and TRBJ2-7, with TRBD1 identical over 8 bases. The CDR3 has 13 residues. CDR1 and CDR2 from the germline V gene are SGHTA and FQGNSA. V gave up 6 bases and J gave up 6 bases; unmatched junction bases: 7. Here the CDR3 DNA reads TGTGCCAGCAGACCCCAGGGGGCTGGCGAGCAGTACTTC. It codes for CASRPQGAGEQYF.

The CDR3: CASSTGGGVREKLFF. For the CDR3, the DNA is TGCGCCAGCAGCACAGGAGGGGGCGTCAGGGAAAAACTGTTTTTT. The chain recombines TRBV4-1 with TRBJ1-4; 7 bases agree with TRBD1. Germline V gene lookup returns CDR1 MGHRA and CDR2 YSYEKL. This CDR3 region has 15 residues. With V trimmed by 5 bases and J by 8 bases, 11 bases remained unmatched.

The chain is built from TRBV15 and TRBJ1-5; 9 bases map to TRBD1. The CDR3 length is 15 residues. CDR1 and CDR2 from the germline V gene are LNHNV and YYDKDF (reference sequence). V lost 3 bases to trimming and J lost 4 bases; unmatched junction nucleotides: 4. CDR3 protein: CATSRPGQGNQPQHF. The CDR3 DNA sequence: TGTGCCACCAGCAGGCCGGGACAGGGAAATCAGCCCCAGCATTTT.

The J gene is TRBJ2-7, the V gene TRBV29-1; maybe TRBD1 (5 bases). The CDR3 runs to 14 residues. Germline CDR1 SQVTM, CDR2 ANQGSEA. With 7 bases removed from V and 3 bases from J, the gap between germline ends came to 19 bases. The CDR3, as DNA: TGCAGCGCCTACGGTATGGCAGGGTACTACGAGCAGTACTTC. Amino acids: CSAYGMAGYYEQYF.

On this clone itself: At the DNA level, this CDR3 is encoded by other sequences in the same sample as well. The chain links TRBV19 to TRBJ1-2; no clear D. The CDR3 covers 13 residues. The ends were cut back, 5 bases at V and 2 bases at J, with 9 bases in the middle. Germline V lookup: CDR1 LNHDA, CDR2 SQIVND (reference sequence). DNA for the CDR3: TGTGCCAGTAGTGCGGGCAGAAACTATGGCTACACCTTC. Translated: CASSAGRNYGYTF. Drawing the rest from reference TRBV19 and TRBJ1-2, the complete variable domain is DGGITQSPKYLFRKEGQNVTLSCEQNLNHDAMYWYRQDPGQGLRLIYYSQIVNDFQKGDIAEGYSVSREKKESFPLTVTSAQKNPTAFYLCASSAGRNYGYTFGSGTRLTVV.

This clone was seen a few times. The rearrangement joins TRBV30 to TRBJ1-5; 8 bases line up with TRBD1. The CDR3 has 15 residues. Unmatched junction bases numbered 11, after V lost 2 bases and J lost 8 bases. CDR1 is GTSNPN, CDR2 SVGIG, per germline (reference sequence). The CDR3 protein is CAWSSVQGVSEPQHF. The DNA for the CDR3 is TGTGCCTGGAGTTCGGTACAGGGGGTTTCGGAGCCCCAGCATTTT. Full variable domain (remainder filled in from reference TRBV30 and TRBJ1-5): SQTIHQWPATLVQPVGSPLSLECTVEGTSNPNLYWYRQAAGRGLQLLFYSVGIGQISSEVPQNLSASRPQDRQFILSSKKLLLSDSGFYLCAWSSVQGVSEPQHFGDGTRLSIL.